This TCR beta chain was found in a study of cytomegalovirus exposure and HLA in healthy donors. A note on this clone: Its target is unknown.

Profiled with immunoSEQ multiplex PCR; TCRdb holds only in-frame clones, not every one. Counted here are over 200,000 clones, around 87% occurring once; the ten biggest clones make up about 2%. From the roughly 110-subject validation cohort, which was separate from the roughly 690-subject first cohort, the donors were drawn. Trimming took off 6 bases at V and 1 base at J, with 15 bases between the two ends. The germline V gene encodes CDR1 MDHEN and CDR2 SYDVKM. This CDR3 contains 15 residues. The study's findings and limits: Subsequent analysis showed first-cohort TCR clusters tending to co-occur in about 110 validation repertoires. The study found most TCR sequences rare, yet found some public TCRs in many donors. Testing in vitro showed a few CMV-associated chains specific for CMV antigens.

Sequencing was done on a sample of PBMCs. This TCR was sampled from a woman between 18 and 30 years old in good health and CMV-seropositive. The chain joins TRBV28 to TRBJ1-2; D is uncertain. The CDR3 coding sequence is TGTGCCAGCAGCTCTAGACTAGGCCTTAACTATGGCTACACCTTC. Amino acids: CASSSRLGLNYGYTF.